Below, one T cell receptor (beta chain) is given with its context. This entry is derived from a study of T cell changes during pregnancy in multiple sclerosis. CDR3 length: 12 residues. Germline assignment: CDR1 SGDLS and CDR2 YYNGEE. With 4 bases removed from V and 5 bases from J, the gap between germline ends came to 10 bases. The assay was immunoSEQ multiplex PCR, and TCRdb's table has in-frame clones only and misses some. The sample yields about 9,000 clones, 70% to 90% seen once. J is TRBJ2-7 and V is TRBV9; no clear D. Sample: CD8+ T cells from peripheral blood mononuclear cells, taken in the first trimester of pregnancy. This receptor was identified in a female donor in good health, enrolled as a control in a pregnancy study. Written as DNA, the CDR3 is TGTGCCAGCAGCCCCGGCGGAGACGAGCAGTACTTC. Translation gives CASSPGGDEQYF. The variable domain in full, completed from reference TRBV9 and TRBJ2-7, reads DSGVTQTPKHLITATGQRVTLRCSPRSGDLSVYWYQQSLDQGLQFLIQYYNGEERAKGNILERFSAQQFPDLHSELNLSSLELGDSALYFCASSPGGDEQYFGPGTRLTVT.